In this sample, the clone carrying this TCR beta chain turned up many times. What it binds is not known. RNA transcripts served as the template for amplifying TCR beta CDR3 regions. Initially, a first-round RT-PCR of the TCR CDR3 employed the HTBI primer set. A single record per CDR3 protein comes from TCRdb applying MiXCR to the multiplex PCR reads. The sample has more than 500,000 distinct CDR3 sequences, about 16% seen once. CDR1 and CDR2 from the germline V gene are SEHNR and FQNEAQ (reference sequence). V was shortened by 1 base and J by 2 bases, with 15 bases between the two germline ends. This CDR3 contains 16 residues. Active moderate-to-severe ophthalmopathy, Clinical Activity Score at least 3, NOSPECS at least 4, under 3 months' duration. PBMCs were collected from an approximately 10 ml volume of fresh peripheral blood. The sample is drawn from a study of T cells in Graves' hyperthyroidism and ophthalmopathy. Study-level background: Before any treatment, at initial diagnosis, peripheral blood was collected.

Overall study findings and caveats: Most thyroid-expanded clonotypes above 0.001 were also found in blood.

J is TRBJ2-7 and V is TRBV7-9; either TRBD1 or TRBD2 may supply D (6 bases each). The sequenced material came from blood. This receptor was obtained from a woman aged 25 to 39 with Graves' ophthalmopathy. The CDR3 is CASSLVLGGPPYEQYF. For the CDR3, the DNA is TGTGCCAGCAGCTTAGTTCTGGGGGGCCCCCCCTACGAGCAGTACTTC.